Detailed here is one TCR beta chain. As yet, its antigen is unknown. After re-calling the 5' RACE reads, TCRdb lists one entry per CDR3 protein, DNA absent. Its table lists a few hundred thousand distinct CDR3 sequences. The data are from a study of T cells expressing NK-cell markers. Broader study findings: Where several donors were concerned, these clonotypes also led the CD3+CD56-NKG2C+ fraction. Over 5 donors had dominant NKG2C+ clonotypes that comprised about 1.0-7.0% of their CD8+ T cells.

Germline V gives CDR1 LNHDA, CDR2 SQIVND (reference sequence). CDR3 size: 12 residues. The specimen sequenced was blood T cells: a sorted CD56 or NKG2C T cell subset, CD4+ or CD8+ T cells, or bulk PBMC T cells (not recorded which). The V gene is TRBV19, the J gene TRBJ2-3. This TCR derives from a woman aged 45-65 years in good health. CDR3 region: CASGVKADTQYF.